This T cell receptor beta chain was recorded in a study of blood T cell repertoires in COVID-19. Study background: Some COVID-19 samples were acute and others convalescent; all came from the United States, Italy and Spain. T cells, B-cell-depleted T cells, or PBMCs provided the cDNA or gDNA that served as material.

Original processing methods: For nucleated cells, counts were estimated from reference gene primer amplification. TCRdb's copy holds only in-frame clones and misses some; the assay was immunoSEQ multiplex PCR. For V, J and clone size, that table is used; D and trimming come from the DNA. The sample contains roughly 700,000 clones, 75% to 90% of which appear only once. From germline, CDR1 is LNHDA and CDR2 SQIVND (reference sequence). Trimming cost V 7 bases and J 5 bases; bases outside gene matches: 7. This CDR3 region has 14 residues. The chain employs TRBV19 and TRBJ2-2, with 7 bases that match TRBD1. Material: peripheral blood. This clonotype originated in a woman aged 18 to 35 with acute or convalescent COVID-19. CDR3 sequence reads: CASKGDRRTGELFF. The CDR3 DNA reads TGTGCCAGTAAGGGGGACAGACGAACCGGGGAGCTGTTTTTT.